This TCR beta chain was profiled in a study of T cell repertoires in cytomegalovirus infection. Across the whole study: It was the public TCR beta signatures that indicated both CMV infection and matching HLA type.

Comment on this clonotype: The antigen is unknown.

Study conclusions and caveats: There were HLA-C-restricted CMV-specific TCR beta clonotypes dominating the ex vivo response. People with CMV and the relevant HLA were identified by cumulative public TCR beta family frequency.

Trimming stripped 2 bases from V and 6 bases from J, with 8 bases between. Germline V CDR1 and CDR2: SGHKS, YYEKEE (reference sequence). The length of the CDR3 is 12 residues. One entry per CDR3 protein results from TCRdb running MiXCR on the reads. The data hold 600,000 to 800,000 distinct CDR3 sequences, with approximately 24% observed a single time. The TCR was taken from a human donor in good health (CMV status not recorded). Some clones in this sample may be carry-over from other donors' samples. This chain uses TRBV5-5 with TRBJ1-1; D call uncertain. Material: CD8+ T cells from PBMCs. CDR3 protein: CASSFSGAEAFF. The CDR3 DNA is TGTGCCAGCAGCTTTAGTGGGGCTGAAGCTTTCTTT.